A single sample is the source of the 27 T cell receptor beta chains below, sequenced in a study of T cell responses to AZD1222 COVID-19 vaccine. The method was immunoSEQ multiplex PCR; TCRdb's version includes in-frame clones alone and lacks a portion of them. The sample lists about 150,000 clones; about 92% were seen once. This material consisted of peripheral blood, taken on day 0 of AZD1222 vaccination. The receptors come from an adult in good health.

The chain recombines TRBV12-3 or TRBV12-4 with TRBJ1-2; tentative D call: TRBD1 (5 bases). Trimming took 7 bases from V and 7 from J, leaving 16 bases between them. CDR3 length: 13 amino acids. The chain's CDR3 is CASKPSGNSGYTF. In DNA form, the CDR3 reads TGTGCCAGCAAACCCTCAGGGAATTCTGGCTACACCTTC.

The chain uses TRBV7-8 and TRBJ1-1; possible D gene TRBD1, 5 bases. Looked up from germline, CDR1 is SGHVS and CDR2 is FQNEAQ. The CDR3 is 17 residues long. Trimming cost V 5 bases and J 3 bases, with 22 bases left between them. The DNA for the CDR3 is TGTGCCAGCAGCCCGCGACGGCTTCGGGACCCCGACACTGAAGCTTTCTTT. Amino acids: CASSPRRLRDPDTEAFF.

The chain joins TRBV7-9 to TRBJ2-7; no definite D call. Per the germline V gene, CDR1 is SEHNR and CDR2 is FQNEAQ (reference sequence). The CDR3 extends over 16 amino acids. Trimming took off 3 bases at V and 0 bases at J, with 15 bases between the two ends. The CDR3 loop reads CASSFPGSESSYEQYF. DNA of the CDR3: TGTGCCAGCAGCTTTCCTGGATCCGAAAGCTCCTACGAGCAGTACTTC.

The V call is TRBV6-4, the J call TRBJ1-1; D is possibly TRBD1 (5 bases). This CDR3 has 16 residues. From germline, CDR1 is MRHNA and CDR2 SNTAGT. The germline V and J ends were trimmed by 6 bases and 1 base, with 18 bases remaining between them. The CDR3 nucleotides are TGTGCCAGCAGCGCCCAGTATGGGGCTAAGAACACTGAAGCTTTCTTT. The encoded protein is CASSAQYGAKNTEAFF.

This chain uses TRBV19 with TRBJ1-6, with TRBD1 as a possible D gene (5 bases). V shed 11 bases and J shed 9 bases, with 17 bases lying between them. The CDR3 covers 13 residues. The germline V gene has CDR1 LNHDA and CDR2 SQIVND (reference sequence). The chain's CDR3 is CASREGIGSPLHF. The CDR3 region has the DNA TGTGCCTCCAGGGAGGGCATCGGTTCACCCCTCCACTTT.

The CDR3 spells CASSLAVSMNTEAFF. CDR3 DNA: TGCGCCAGCAGCTTGGCAGTCAGTATGAACACTGAAGCTTTCTTT. The chain employs TRBV5-1 and TRBJ1-1; no clear D gene. The CDR3 sequence is 15 residues long. CDR1 is SGHRS and CDR2 is YFSETQ in the germline V gene. V lost 0 bases, J lost 0 bases, and 9 bases lay in between.

V is TRBV4-1 and J is TRBJ1-3; no clear D gene. The CDR3 has 15 amino acids. The germline CDR1 and CDR2 sequences are MGHRA and YSYEKL. Between the trimmed V and J ends, which lost 2 bases and 4 bases, there was a span of 12 bases. The CDR3 loop reads CASSQWVREGNTIYF. Here the CDR3 DNA reads TGCGCCAGCAGCCAATGGGTTAGAGAGGGAAACACCATATATTTT.

V and J are TRBV6-2 or TRBV6-3 and TRBJ1-5; TRBD1 might be the D (5 bases). The CDR3 has 16 residues. Germline CDR1 and CDR2: MNHEY and SVGEGT. V gave up 2 bases and J gave up 2 bases, with 13 bases separating them. CDR3 DNA: TGTGCCAGCAGTTACCGGCAGGGTAGGGGCAATCAGCCCCAGCATTTT. This encodes CASSYRQGRGNQPQHF.

The chain has TRBV5-4 and TRBJ2-1; TRBD2 might be the D (5 bases). V lost 0 bases and J lost 10, with 14 bases in between. The germline V gene has CDR1 SGHNT and CDR2 YYREEE (reference sequence). The CDR3 covers 14 residues. The DNA of the CDR3 is TGTGCCAGCAGCTTGGCTGGCGGCTCGGGGGAGCAGTTCTTC. This translates into CASSLAGGSGEQFF.

This clone appeared a single time. J is TRBJ2-1 and V is TRBV5-1; 7 bases are a match to TRBD1. CDR1 is SGHRS, CDR2 YFSETQ, per germline. This CDR3 region has 16 residues. V lost 2 bases, J lost 4 bases, and 9 bases stayed unmatched. The CDR3 protein is CASSFKTGTVYNEQFF. The CDR3 nucleotides read TGCGCCAGCAGCTTCAAGACCGGGACAGTATACAATGAGCAGTTCTTC.

This chain connects TRBV7-9 to TRBJ1-4; D is perhaps TRBD1 (6 bases). V was cut by 2 bases and J by 4 bases, with 8 bases left in between. Per the germline V gene, CDR1 is SEHNR and CDR2 is FQNEAQ (reference sequence). This CDR3 contains 14 residues. In DNA, the CDR3 is TGTGCCAGCAGCTTAAGACAGGATAATGAAAAACTGTTTTTT. This encodes CASSLRQDNEKLFF.

The chain couples TRBV6-1 to TRBJ2-3; D remains unclear. The germline CDR1 and CDR2 sequences are MNHNS and SASEGT. This CDR3 has 15 amino acids. The V end lost 3 bases, the J end lost 2 bases, and 12 bases lay between the germline ends. CDR3 loop: CASSDDSWATDTQYF. DNA for the CDR3: TGTGCCAGCAGTGACGATTCGTGGGCCACAGATACGCAGTATTTT.

The chain employs TRBV2 and TRBJ2-7; 9 nucleotides match TRBD2. Looked up from germline, CDR1 is SNHLY and CDR2 is FYNNEI. V lost 4 bases to trimming and J lost 0 bases; unmatched junction nucleotides: 13. This CDR3 is built from 18 residues. The CDR3 protein is CASSVPSSSGVNSYEQYF. The DNA of the CDR3 is TGTGCCAGCAGTGTCCCCTCCTCTAGCGGGGTCAACTCCTACGAGCAGTACTTC.

The rearrangement joins TRBV4-3 to TRBJ1-3; 8 nucleotides line up with TRBD1. This CDR3 comprises 17 residues. The junction had 7 bases not matched to a gene; V was cut back by 0 bases and J by 3 bases. Germline V CDR1 and CDR2: LGHNA, YSLEER. CDR3 sequence: CASSQDWGQAGGNTIYF. DNA for the CDR3: TGCGCCAGCAGCCAAGATTGGGGACAGGCCGGTGGAAACACCATATATTTT.

V and J are TRBV15 and TRBJ1-5; 10 bases align to TRBD1. The CDR3 loop spans 18 amino acids. Trimming at V came to 5 bases and at J to 2 bases, leaving 12 bases not matched to a gene. Per the germline V gene, CDR1 is LNHNV and CDR2 is YYDKDF (reference sequence). The DNA of the CDR3 is TGTGCCACCAGCCGGAGCCGGACCGGGACAGGGGGCAATCAGCCCCAGCATTTT. It codes for CATSRSRTGTGGNQPQHF.

The chain uses TRBV29-1 and TRBJ1-1; 9 bases line up with TRBD1. The CDR3 consists of 13 residues. From germline, CDR1 is SQVTM and CDR2 ANQGSEA. Trimming took 5 bases from V and 6 from J; bases not matched to a gene: 7. CDR3 protein: CSVSQGASAEAFF. The CDR3 DNA reads as TGCAGCGTTTCACAGGGGGCGTCGGCTGAAGCTTTCTTT.

V usage is TRBV20-1 and J usage is TRBJ2-7, with TRBD1 matching over 11 bases. CDR3 length: 15 amino acids. Germline loops: CDR1 DFQATT, CDR2 SNEGSKA (reference sequence). V lost 3 bases and J lost 5; bases outside the gene matches: 9. CDR3 region: CSASREGQGADEQYF. The CDR3 nucleotides read TGCAGTGCTAGTAGGGAAGGACAGGGGGCCGACGAGCAGTACTTC.

The chain has TRBV7-2 and TRBJ1-5; 9 nucleotides align to TRBD1. Germline V gene sequence: CDR1 SGHTA, CDR2 FQGNSA. The CDR3 spans 13 residues. The trim removed 5 bases at V and 14 bases at J, leaving 10 bases unmatched. CDR3 sequence (DNA): TGTGCCAGCAGCCCACAGGACGGGACAGGGAAGCATTTT. As protein: CASSPQDGTGKHF.

The chain uses TRBV27 and TRBJ1-4, with 7 bases lining up with TRBD1. The V gene's germline CDR1 is MNHEY and CDR2 SMNVEV (reference sequence). The CDR3 covers 14 residues. Trimming cost V 5 bases and J 8 bases; bases outside gene matches: 8. As DNA, the CDR3 is TGTGCCAGCAGTCCGACAGGGTATTACGAAAAACTGTTTTTT. The encoded protein is CASSPTGYYEKLFF.

The chain joins TRBV2 to TRBJ1-5; D is undetermined. Germline V gene lookup returns CDR1 SNHLY and CDR2 FYNNEI. The CDR3 covers 15 residues. V lost 4 bases to trimming and J lost 3 bases, with 13 bases between them. The CDR3 reads CASSVQSSSNQPQHF. The CDR3 bases are TGTGCCAGCAGTGTCCAGTCAAGTTCCAATCAGCCCCAGCATTTT. The entire variable domain, with the rest obtained from reference TRBV2 and TRBJ1-5, is as follows: EPEVTQTPSHQVTQMGQEVILRCVPISNHLYFYWYRQILGQKVEFLVSFYNNEISEKSEIFDDQFSVERPDGSNFTLKIRSTKLEDSAMYFCASSVQSSSNQPQHFGDGTRLSIL.

This clone has just one count. The V call is TRBV4-3, the J call TRBJ1-4; TRBD1 agrees at 7 bases. This CDR3 is built from 15 residues. V gave up 0 bases and J gave up 8 bases; unmatched junction bases: 6. In germline, CDR1 is LGHNA, CDR2 YSLEER. The chain's CDR3 is CASSQDRTGSEKLFF. CDR3 coding DNA: TGCGCCAGCAGCCAAGATCGGACAGGTTCCGAAAAACTGTTTTTT.

This clone was picked up one time. J is TRBJ1-3 and V is TRBV5-6; the D gene is possibly TRBD1 (5 bases). This CDR3 has 15 residues. V was pared by 1 base and J by 0 bases, with 8 bases between. CDR1 and CDR2 from the germline V gene are SGHDT and YYEEEE. The CDR3 region has the DNA TGTGCCAGCAGCTTGAGACAGCTCTCTGGAAACACCATATATTTT. Protein: CASSLRQLSGNTIYF.

The chain carries TRBV29-1 and TRBJ2-5; TRBD2 matches at 11 bases. Germline V gene lookup returns CDR1 SQVTM and CDR2 ANQGSEA. The CDR3 is 17 residues long. J lost 2 bases, V lost 4 bases, and 12 bases had no gene match. The CDR3 DNA sequence: TGCAGCGTTGGATCTATGGGGACTAGCGGACAACAAGAGACCCAGTACTTC. This codes for CSVGSMGTSGQQETQYF. Full variable domain (missing parts from reference TRBV29-1 and TRBJ2-5): SAVISQKPSRDICQRGTSLTIQCQVDSQVTMMFWYRQQPGQSLTLIATANQGSEATYESGFVIDKFPISRPNLTFSTLTVSNMSPEDSSIYLCSVGSMGTSGQQETQYFGPGTRLLVL.

This sequence joins TRBV6-6 and TRBJ2-3; TRBD1 agrees at 9 bases. CDR3 size: 14 residues. V shed 5 bases, J shed 4 bases, and the junction held 4 bases outside the gene matches. Germline CDR1 reads MNHNY; CDR2 reads SVGAGI (reference sequence). CDR3 nucleotide sequence: TGTGCCAGCAGTGGGACAGGGCCCCCAGATACGCAGTATTTT. Protein product: CASSGTGPPDTQYF.

The J gene is TRBJ1-6, the V gene TRBV18, with D possibly matching TRBD1 (6 bases). The V end lost 8 bases, the J end lost 8 bases, and 16 bases lay between the germline ends. Germline loops: CDR1 KGHSH, CDR2 LQKENI. This CDR3 is 14 amino acids long. The CDR3 here is CASARGDTDSPLHF. The DNA of the CDR3 is TGTGCCAGCGCCCGCGGGGACACCGATTCACCCCTCCACTTT. The complete variable domain, with remaining parts taken from reference TRBV18 and TRBJ1-6, reads NAGVMQNPRHLVRRRGQEARLRCSPMKGHSHVYWYRQLPEEGLKFMVYLQKENIIDESGMPKERFSAEFPKEGPSILRIQQVVRGDSAAYFCASARGDTDSPLHFGNGTRLTVT.

The table lists this clone with a few counts. The rearrangement uses TRBV4-3 and TRBJ2-7, with TRBD2 matching 13 bases. This CDR3 is 15 amino acids long. Germline lookup yields CDR1 LGHNA and CDR2 YSLEER. V lost 1 base and J lost 4; bases outside the gene matches: 1. The CDR3 DNA sequence: TGCGCCAGCAGCCAAGGACTAGCGGGGGGTTACGAGCAGTACTTC. This encodes CASSQGLAGGYEQYF.

The chain employs TRBV6-5 and TRBJ1-1; TRBD1 aligns across 8 bases. V lost 7 bases to trimming and J lost 0 bases; unmatched junction nucleotides: 4. The CDR3 totals 14 residues. Germline V lookup: CDR1 MNHEY, CDR2 SVGAGI. The CDR3: CASKAGGVNTEAFF. The CDR3 DNA reads as TGTGCCAGCAAGGCAGGGGGCGTGAACACTGAAGCTTTCTTT.